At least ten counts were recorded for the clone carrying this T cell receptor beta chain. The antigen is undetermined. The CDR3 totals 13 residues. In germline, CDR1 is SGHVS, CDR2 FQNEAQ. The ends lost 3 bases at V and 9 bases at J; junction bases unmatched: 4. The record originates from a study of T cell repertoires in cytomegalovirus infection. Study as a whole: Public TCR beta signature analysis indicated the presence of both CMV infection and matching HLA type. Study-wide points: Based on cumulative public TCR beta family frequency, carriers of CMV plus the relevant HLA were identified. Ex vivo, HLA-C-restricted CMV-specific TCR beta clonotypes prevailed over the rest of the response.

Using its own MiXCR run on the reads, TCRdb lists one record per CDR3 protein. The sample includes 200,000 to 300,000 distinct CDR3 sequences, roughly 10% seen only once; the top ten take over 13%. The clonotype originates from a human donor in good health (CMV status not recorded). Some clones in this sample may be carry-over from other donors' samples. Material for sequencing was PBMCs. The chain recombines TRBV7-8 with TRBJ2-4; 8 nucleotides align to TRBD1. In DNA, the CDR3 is TGTGCCAGCAGCTTTGGACAGGGTGGCATTCAGTACTTC. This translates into CASSFGQGGIQYF.